One and the same sample provided the 18 T cell receptor beta chains below, sequenced in a study of cytomegalovirus exposure and HLA in healthy donors. 13 Jbeta primers and 60 Vbeta primers were used for the PCR. Using immunoSEQ multiplex PCR, the repertoire was profiled, and TCRdb retains in-frame clones only, with some absent. The table lists 150,000 to 200,000 clones, 86% of them singletons. Source material: PBMCs. These receptors all come from a woman younger than 35 in good health and CMV-seronegative.

The gene calls are TRBV25-1 and TRBJ1-2, with 8 bases aligning to TRBD1. The CDR3 contains 16 residues. The trim removed 3 bases at V and 3 bases at J, leaving 9 bases unmatched. Germline V gives CDR1 MGHDK, CDR2 SYGVNS. The CDR3 is CASSDPTMDRDYGYTF. The CDR3 DNA reads as TGTGCCAGCAGTGACCCTACTATGGACAGGGACTATGGCTACACCTTC.

This clone was seen a single time. The V call is TRBV7-2, the J call TRBJ1-5; no reliable D call. This CDR3 has 12 amino acids. V dropped 3 bases and J dropped 9 bases, with 9 bases sitting between them. Looked up from germline, CDR1 is SGHTA and CDR2 is FQGNSA. The CDR3 region is CASSLLGRPQHF. CDR3 in DNA: TGTGCCAGCAGCTTGCTAGGGAGGCCCCAGCATTTT.

This clone was picked up a small number of times. The chain links TRBV30 to TRBJ2-3, with TRBD2 as a possible D gene (6 bases). The V gene lost 5 bases and the J gene lost 6 bases, with 15 bases spanning the gap. The CDR3 sequence is 13 residues long. Germline-derived CDR1 and CDR2 are GTSNPN and SVGIG (reference sequence). CDR3 in amino acids: CAWAGTGWDTQYF. CDR3 DNA sequence: TGTGCCTGGGCCGGGACTGGCTGGGATACGCAGTATTTT.

CDR3 in amino acids: CASSPPYRSRSYNEQFF. The DNA for the CDR3 is TGTGCCAGCAGCCCGCCCTACAGGAGTCGCTCCTACAATGAGCAGTTCTTC. The chain has TRBV7-8 and TRBJ2-1; D possibly corresponds to TRBD1 (5 bases). Looked up from germline, CDR1 is SGHVS and CDR2 is FQNEAQ. The CDR3 sequence is 17 residues long. Trimming removed 5 bases from V and 0 bases from J, with 17 bases in between.

This chain connects TRBV6-1 to TRBJ2-7; 9 bases match TRBD1. CDR3 size: 15 residues. CDR1 and CDR2 from the germline V gene are MNHNS and SASEGT. V shed 4 bases and J 5 bases; nucleotides not matched to a gene: 9. CDR3 bases: TGTGCCAGCAGTGTAATCGGGACAGGGAAAGACGAGCAGTACTTC. As protein: CASSVIGTGKDEQYF.

The genes are TRBV5-1 and TRBJ1-5, with D hard to call. The V gene's germline CDR1 is SGHRS and CDR2 YFSETQ. V was clipped by 0 bases and J by 7 bases, with 8 bases between them. CDR3 length: 13 amino acids. CDR3 nucleotides: TGCGCCAGCAGCTTGGTTGCCGGGCAGCCCCAGCATTTT. The encoded protein is CASSLVAGQPQHF.

The chain is built from TRBV14 and TRBJ1-3; 9 nucleotides match TRBD1. The trim removed 3 bases at V and 3 bases at J, leaving 6 bases unmatched. The germline V gene has CDR1 SGHDN and CDR2 FVKESK. This CDR3 spans 16 amino acids. The DNA for the CDR3 is TGTGCCAGCAGCCACAACAGGGGGCGTTATGGAAACACCATATATTTT. This codes for CASSHNRGRYGNTIYF.

The chain couples TRBV29-1 to TRBJ2-7; D ambiguous. The V and J ends lost 5 bases and 3 bases respectively, with 8 bases between them. Germline-derived CDR1 and CDR2 are SQVTM and ANQGSEA. This CDR3 has 11 residues. The CDR3 loop reads CSVLRNYEQYF. The CDR3 DNA reads as TGCAGCGTTCTTAGAAACTACGAGCAGTACTTC.

This clone showed up just once. The chain joins TRBV25-1 to TRBJ2-3; D is undetermined. Germline CDR1 is MGHDK and CDR2 is SYGVNS. Trimming removed 3 bases from V and 0 bases from J, with 4 bases in between. This CDR3 comprises 13 residues. The CDR3 here is CASSDPSTDTQYF. DNA for the CDR3: TGTGCCAGCAGTGATCCTAGCACAGATACGCAGTATTTT.

The rearrangement links TRBV10-3 to TRBJ2-7; D remains ambiguous. V was cut by 10 bases and J by 2 bases, with 9 bases left in between. Germline CDR1 reads ENHRY; CDR2 reads SYGVKD. The CDR3 extends over 11 amino acids. Here the CDR3 reads CATTETYEQYF. The CDR3 coding sequence is TGTGCCACCACGGAGACCTACGAGCAGTACTTC.

V gene TRBV4-2 combines with J gene TRBJ1-2; 8 bases fit TRBD1. Germline loops: CDR1 LGHNA, CDR2 YNFKEQ. The CDR3 runs to 14 residues. The J segment lost 6 bases and the V segment lost 0 bases, leaving 3 bases of the junction unmatched. Here the CDR3 reads CASSQEQGADGYTF. The CDR3 region has the DNA TGTGCCAGCAGCCAAGAGCAGGGGGCGGATGGCTACACCTTC.

CDR3 in amino acids: CASSVGQTYGYTF. CDR3 in DNA: TGTGCCAGCAGCGTAGGACAGACCTATGGCTACACCTTC. V is TRBV9 and J is TRBJ1-2, with a possible D match to TRBD1 (5 bases). There are 13 residues in the CDR3. Between the trimmed V and J ends, which lost 0 bases and 4 bases, there was a span of 7 bases. Germline V gene sequence: CDR1 SGDLS, CDR2 YYNGEE.

The chain carries TRBV15 and TRBJ1-5, with D hard to call. In germline, CDR1 is LNHNV, CDR2 YYDKDF (reference sequence). The germline V and J ends were trimmed by 0 bases and 7 bases, with 13 bases remaining between them. This CDR3 contains 15 residues. CDR3 sequence: CATSRELLGRQPQHF. DNA for the CDR3: TGTGCCACCAGCAGAGAGCTTTTGGGGAGGCAGCCCCAGCATTTT.

J is TRBJ2-7 and V is TRBV27; 7 bases are shared with TRBD1. V shed 6 bases and J 3 bases; nucleotides not matched to a gene: 2. Looked up from germline, CDR1 is MNHEY and CDR2 is SMNVEV (reference sequence). The CDR3 extends over 12 amino acids. The CDR3 here is CASSRDSYEQYF. CDR3 sequence (DNA): TGTGCCAGCAGCCGGGACAGCTACGAGCAGTACTTC.

This chain uses TRBV18 with TRBJ1-1; 8 nucleotides match TRBD1. The CDR3 spans 16 residues. CDR1 is KGHSH, CDR2 LQKENI, per germline. V was pared by 3 bases and J by 5 bases, with 11 bases of the junction left unmatched. CDR3 DNA: TGTGCCAGCTCACCCCCCTTTGGACAGGGTGGTACTGAAGCTTTCTTT. Encoded protein: CASSPPFGQGGTEAFF. Full variable domain (missing parts from reference TRBV18 and TRBJ1-1): NAGVMQNPRHLVRRRGQEARLRCSPMKGHSHVYWYRQLPEEGLKFMVYLQKENIIDESGMPKERFSAEFPKEGPSILRIQQVVRGDSAAYFCASSPPFGQGGTEAFFGQGTRLTVV.

The chain couples TRBV4-1 to TRBJ2-3; weak D call: TRBD2 (6 bases). Germline CDR1 is MGHRA and CDR2 is YSYEKL. Trimming removed 0 bases from V and 7 bases from J, with 11 bases in between. The CDR3 totals 14 residues. The CDR3 region is CASSQEAGSNTQYF. In DNA form, the CDR3 reads TGCGCCAGCAGCCAAGAGGCGGGGTCAAATACGCAGTATTTT.

This chain connects TRBV5-6 to TRBJ1-1; TRBD1 agrees at 9 bases. Germline CDR1 reads SGHDT; CDR2 reads YYEEEE. This CDR3 spans 15 amino acids. Trimming took 0 bases from V and 4 from J; bases not matched to a gene: 4. CDR3 loop: CASSLGGQGVTEAFF. Here the CDR3 DNA reads TGTGCCAGCAGCTTGGGGGGACAGGGAGTCACTGAAGCTTTCTTT.

This clone was observed a single time. The chain joins TRBV4-1 to TRBJ1-1; 7 nucleotides align to TRBD1. The CDR3 has 17 residues. From germline, CDR1 is MGHRA and CDR2 YSYEKL. The V gene end was trimmed by 5 bases and the J gene end by 0 bases; junction bases not matched to a gene: 12. CDR3 region: CASSGPGQIPMNTEAFF. The CDR3 coding sequence is TGCGCCAGCAGCGGTCCGGGACAGATACCAATGAACACTGAAGCTTTCTTT.